This T cell receptor (beta chain) was recovered during a study of Ad26.COV2.S vaccination and SARS-CoV-2 variants. About the study: Recipients of Ad26.COV2.S got it intramuscularly, once or twice 56 days apart. Findings of the study overall: People who got the vaccine or the placebo had similar non-spike TCR breadth.

Treatment described: 19 received Ad26.COV2.S at low or high dose, single or two shots; 5 received placebo; per-sample allocation not given. Sampling occurred on day 63 after the first vaccine or placebo injection. SARS-CoV-2 spike from the Wuhan strain was encoded by the vaccine, an Ad26 vector. The table came from immunoSEQ multiplex PCR; TCRdb's copy has only in-frame clones and leaves some out. The table shows hundreds of thousands of clones, with about 90% occurring only once. The CDR3 spans 16 residues. Trimming cost V 5 bases and J 0 bases; bases outside gene matches: 4. CDR1 and CDR2 (germline): SGHTA, FQGNSA. Regarding this clone: Antigen specificity is unknown. The same CDR3 can be traced to other DNA sequences in this sample.

The TCR sequence derives from a person between 18 and 65 years old who received the Ad26.COV2.S COVID-19 vaccine or a placebo. The sample consisted of peripheral blood, taken in a trial of Ad26.COV2.S vaccine versus placebo. This sequence joins TRBV7-2 and TRBJ2-3; 11 bases agree with TRBD2. CDR3 amino acids: CASSPRLAGSTDTQYF. The CDR3 nucleotides read TGTGCCAGCAGCCCGAGACTAGCGGGGAGCACAGATACGCAGTATTTT.